The 2 T cell receptor beta chains reported below all come from one sample, sequenced in a study of regulatory T cells in long-lasting Graves disease. Through Arm-PCR of CDR3 regions and iRepertoire HTBI primers, TCR beta libraries were built. MiXCR, applied by TCRdb to the multiplex PCR reads, yields one record per CDR3 protein. The profile shows 450,000 to 650,000 distinct CDR3 sequences, 16% of them singletons. Time point reported: newly diagnosed GD, antithyroid drugs for less than 3 months. PBMCs provided the RNA from which the TCR library was made. The same data also contributed to another study, on T cells in Graves' hyperthyroidism and ophthalmopathy.

The starting material was peripheral blood mononuclear cells (PBMCs), obtained at new diagnosis, from a patient treated with antithyroid drugs. The receptor set was obtained from a woman aged 35-65 years with Graves disease.

For this clonotype: This could be a read error, since a much larger clone is one nucleotide away. The CDR3 region is CASSQNGRGRDNEQSF. The CDR3 nucleotides read TGTGCCAGCAGCCAAAACGGGCGGGGGAGGGACAATGAGCAGTCCTTC. The chain joins TRBV3-1 to TRBJ2-1; tentative D call: TRBD2 (7 bases). The CDR3 extends over 16 amino acids. Germline CDR1 is LGHDT and CDR2 is YNNKEL (reference sequence).

This clonotype was recorded many times. The rearrangement links TRBV20-1 to TRBJ2-3; 7 bases fit TRBD2. V lost 2 bases, J lost 0 bases, and 2 bases stayed unmatched. This CDR3 contains 14 residues. Germline V gene lookup returns CDR1 DFQATT and CDR2 SNEGSKA (reference sequence). This chain's CDR3 is CSARFGGSTDTQYF. Here the CDR3 DNA reads TGCAGTGCTAGATTCGGGGGGAGCACAGATACGCAGTATTTT.